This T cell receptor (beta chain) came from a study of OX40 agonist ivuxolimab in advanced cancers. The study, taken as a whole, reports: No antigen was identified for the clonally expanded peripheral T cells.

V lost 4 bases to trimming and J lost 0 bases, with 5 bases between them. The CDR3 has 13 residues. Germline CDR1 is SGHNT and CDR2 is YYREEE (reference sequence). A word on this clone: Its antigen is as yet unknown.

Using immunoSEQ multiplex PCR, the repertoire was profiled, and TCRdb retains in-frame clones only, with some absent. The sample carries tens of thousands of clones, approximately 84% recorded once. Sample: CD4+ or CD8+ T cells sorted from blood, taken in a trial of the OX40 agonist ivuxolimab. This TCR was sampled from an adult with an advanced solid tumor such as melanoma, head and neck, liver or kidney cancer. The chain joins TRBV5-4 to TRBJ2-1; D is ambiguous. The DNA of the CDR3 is TGTGCCAGCAGCACCTCCTCCTACAATGAGCAGTTCTTC. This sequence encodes CASSTSSYNEQFF. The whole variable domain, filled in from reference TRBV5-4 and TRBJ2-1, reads ETGVTQSPTHLIKTRGQQVTLRCSSQSGHNTVSWYQQALGQGPQFIFQYYREEENGRGNFPPRFSGLQFPNYSSELNVNALELDDSALYLCASSTSSYNEQFFGPGTRLTVL.